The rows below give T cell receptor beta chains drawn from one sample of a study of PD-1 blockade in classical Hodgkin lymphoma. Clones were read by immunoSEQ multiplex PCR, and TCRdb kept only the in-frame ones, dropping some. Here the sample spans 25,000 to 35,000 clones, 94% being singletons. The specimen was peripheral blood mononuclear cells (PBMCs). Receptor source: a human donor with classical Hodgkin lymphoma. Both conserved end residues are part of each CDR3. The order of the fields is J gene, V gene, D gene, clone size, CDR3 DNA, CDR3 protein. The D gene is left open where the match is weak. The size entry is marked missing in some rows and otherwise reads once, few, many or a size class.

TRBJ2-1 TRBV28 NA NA TGTGCCAGCAGTTTTCCTAGCCGGCGGGATGAGCAGTTCTTC CASSFPSRRDEQFF
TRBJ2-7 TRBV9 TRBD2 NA TGTGCCAGCAGCGTAACTAGCGGGACCCTTCAATACGAGCAGTACTTC CASSVTSGTLQYEQYF
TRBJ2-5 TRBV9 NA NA TGTGCCAGCAGCGTAAGTGGAGGGAGAGAGACCCAGTACTTC CASSVSGGRETQYF
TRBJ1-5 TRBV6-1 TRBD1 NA TGTGCCAGCAGTTCTCCGGGACAGAGGGATCAGCCCCAGCATTTT CASSSPGQRDQPQHF
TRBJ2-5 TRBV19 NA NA TGTGCCAGTAGTATAGCGGGAGCGTTCCAAGAGACCCAGTACTTC CASSIAGAFQETQYF
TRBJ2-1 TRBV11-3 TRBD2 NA TGTGCCAGCAGCCCGGGACTAGCGGGGGGTGAGCAGTTCTTC CASSPGLAGGEQFF
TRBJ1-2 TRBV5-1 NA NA TGCGCCAGCAGCTTGGATCACTCGGGCAACTATGGCTACACCTTC CASSLDHSGNYGYTF
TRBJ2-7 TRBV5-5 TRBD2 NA TGTGCCAGCAGCTTGGAACCCGGACTAGTTCCCTACGAGCAGTACTTC CASSLEPGLVPYEQYF
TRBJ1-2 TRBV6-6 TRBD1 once TGTGCCAGCAGTTGGGGGACAGACTACTACACCTTC CASSWGTDYYTF
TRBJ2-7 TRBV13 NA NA TGTGCCAGCAGCTTACTCCAGGGGAGCGAGCAGTACTTC CASSLLQGSEQYF
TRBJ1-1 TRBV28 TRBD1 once TGTCCAATCCGGGACAGGGAAAAGGACACTGAAGCTTTCTTT CPIRDREKDTEAFF
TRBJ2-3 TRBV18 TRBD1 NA TGTGCCAGCTCACCAGGACAGGGGAACGCAGATACGCAGTATTTT CASSPGQGNADTQYF
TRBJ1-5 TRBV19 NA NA TGTGCCACCTCGAGGGGGGAGAGCCTGGGGAATCAGCCCCAGCATTTT CATSRGESLGNQPQHF
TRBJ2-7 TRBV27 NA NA TGTGCCAGCAGTCCGCAGGGCAGTTCCTACGAGCAGTACTTC CASSPQGSSYEQYF
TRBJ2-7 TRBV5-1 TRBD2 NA TGCGCCAGCAGCTTGACTAGCGGACCTTACCAGTGGCAGTACTTC CASSLTSGPYQWQYF
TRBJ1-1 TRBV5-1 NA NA TGCGCCAGCAGCTTGGAAGCGGGTTCCCGCACTGAAGCTTTCTTT CASSLEAGSRTEAFF
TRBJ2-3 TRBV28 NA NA TGTGCCAGCAGTTCCCTGGGGAGTGGAGATACGCAGTATTTT CASSSLGSGDTQYF
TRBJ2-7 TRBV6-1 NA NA TGTGCCAGCACCAGAGGAAACGCTCGCACCTACGAGCAGTACTTC CASTRGNARTYEQYF
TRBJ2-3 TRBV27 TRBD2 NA TGTGCCAGCAGTTTAAGAAGCGGGGGGGCAGATACGCAGTATTTT CASSLRSGGADTQYF
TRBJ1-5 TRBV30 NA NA TGTGCTTGCTCCTCGGGGGGCGTTCAGCCCCAGCATTTT CACSSGGVQPQHF
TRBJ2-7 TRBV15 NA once TGTGCCACCAGCAGAGATCAGGGGTACGAGCAGTACTTC CATSRDQGYEQYF
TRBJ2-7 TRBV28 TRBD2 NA TGTGCCAGCAGTTCCCGAGCGGGAGGGGGGTACTACGAGCAGTACTTC CASSSRAGGGYYEQYF
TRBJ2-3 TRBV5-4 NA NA TGTGCCAGCAGCTTGATCCCAACAGGGAGCACAGATACGCAGTATTTT CASSLIPTGSTDTQYF
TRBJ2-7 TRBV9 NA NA TGTGCCAGCAGCGTAGCTCCGGGCACCAGCTCCTACGAGCAGTACTTC CASSVAPGTSSYEQYF
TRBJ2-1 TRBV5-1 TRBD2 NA TGCGCCAGCAGCTTTGACCCGGGACTAGCGGGAGGGCTCAAGGGTGAGCAGTTCTTC CASSFDPGLAGGLKGEQFF
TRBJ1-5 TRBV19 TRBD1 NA TGTGCCAGTAGAGGGGGCCGAACCCGGCAGCCCCAGCATTTT CASRGGRTRQPQHF
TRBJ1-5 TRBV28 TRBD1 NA TGTGCCAGCAGGCGACAGGGGCCCCAGCATTTT CASRRQGPQHF
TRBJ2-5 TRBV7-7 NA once TGTGCTAGCAGTAGTAAAGGACAGAGAGAGACCCAGTACTTC CASSSKGQRETQYF
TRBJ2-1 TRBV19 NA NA TGTGCCAGTAGTTTATTGGGGGGAATCTCCTACAATGAGCAGTTCTTC CASSLLGGISYNEQFF
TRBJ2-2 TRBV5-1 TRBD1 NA TGCGCCAGCAGCATGATGAGACAGGGGTCCGGGGAGCTGTTTTTT CASSMMRQGSGELFF
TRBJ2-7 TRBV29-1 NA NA TGCAGCGTTGAGGGAGAGGGTCGGGTTTACGAGCAGTACTTC CSVEGEGRVYEQYF
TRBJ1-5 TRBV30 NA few TGTGCCTGGAGTGGGGGGATACAGGGTTCTCAGCCCCAGCATTTT CAWSGGIQGSQPQHF
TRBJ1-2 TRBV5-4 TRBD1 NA TGTGCCAGCAGCCCCGGGACAGCTTATAACACCTTC CASSPGTAYNTF
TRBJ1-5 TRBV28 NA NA TGTGCCAGCAGTTTTTTTAATCAGCCCCAGCATTTT CASSFFNQPQHF
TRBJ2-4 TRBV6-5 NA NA TGTGCCAGCAGTACTCCAAGGGAATCCAAAAACATTCAGTACTTC CASSTPRESKNIQYF
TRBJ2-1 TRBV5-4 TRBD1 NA TGTGCCAGCAGCTTTAGACAGGGTACCGATGAGCAGTTCTTC CASSFRQGTDEQFF
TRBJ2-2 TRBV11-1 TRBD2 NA TGTGCCAGCGGTGCCCCAGAGCGGGGCATGGGGGAGCTGTTTTTT CASGAPERGMGELFF
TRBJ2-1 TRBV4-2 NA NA TGTGCCAGCAGCCAAGGGAGGGCCGGGAATGAGCAGTTCTTC CASSQGRAGNEQFF
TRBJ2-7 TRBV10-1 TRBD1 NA TGCGCCAGCAGCGATGTCAGGGACAGCAACGAGCAGTACTTC CASSDVRDSNEQYF
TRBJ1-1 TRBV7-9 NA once TGTGCCAGCAGCTTTCCGACCCAAGGAGCTTTCTTT CASSFPTQGAFF
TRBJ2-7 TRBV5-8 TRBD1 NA TGTGCCAGCAGCTTTCCGCTTACCGGGACAGGGCGTGAGCAGTACTTC CASSFPLTGTGREQYF
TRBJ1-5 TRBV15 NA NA TGTGCCACCAGCAGAGATAATGTTCAGCCCCAGCATTTT CATSRDNVQPQHF
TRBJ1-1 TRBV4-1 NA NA TGCGCCAGCAGCCAAGAAGCTCGTCCGGGTTACACTGAAGCTTTCTTT CASSQEARPGYTEAFF
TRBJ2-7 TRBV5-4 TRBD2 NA TGTGCCAGCAGATCCAGCGGGATGGCCCCCTACGAGCAGTACTTC CASRSSGMAPYEQYF
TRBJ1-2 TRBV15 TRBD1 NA TGTGCCACCAGCATTGGACAGGGATATGGCTACACCTTC CATSIGQGYGYTF
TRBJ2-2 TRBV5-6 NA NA TGTGCCAGCAGCTTGGCCTGGCGGAGGGGTGGGGAGCTGTTTTTT CASSLAWRRGGELFF
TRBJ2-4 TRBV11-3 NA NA TGTGCCAGCAGCTTAGACCCCCAAGACATTCAGTACTTC CASSLDPQDIQYF
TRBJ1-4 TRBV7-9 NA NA TGTGCCAGCAGCTTGACCTCGGCTACAACTAATGAAAAACTGTTTTTT CASSLTSATTNEKLFF
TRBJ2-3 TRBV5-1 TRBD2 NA TGCGCCAGCAGCGCGGGGGGGATTGGAAATACGCAGTATTTT CASSAGGIGNTQYF
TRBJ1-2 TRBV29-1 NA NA TGCAGCGTCCAGGGAGGGCTAGGGATTAACTATGGCTACACCTTC CSVQGGLGINYGYTF
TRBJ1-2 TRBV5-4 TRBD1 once TGTGCCAGCAGCCCCGGGACAGGGGGCGACTATGGCTACACCTTC CASSPGTGGDYGYTF
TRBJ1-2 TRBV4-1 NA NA TGCGCCAGCAGCCAAGCCGGTGGGAGCTACACCTTC CASSQAGGSYTF
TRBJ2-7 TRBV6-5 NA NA TGTGCCAGCAGTTATCGGTCGGGGGCCGGCCACGAGCAGTACTTC CASSYRSGAGHEQYF
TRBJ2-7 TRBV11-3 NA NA TGTGCCAGCAGCTTAGACAGGGACGTTTCCGAGCAGTACTTC CASSLDRDVSEQYF
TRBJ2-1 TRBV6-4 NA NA TGTGCCAGCCACTATTGGCTAGTCTACAATGAGCAGTTCTTC CASHYWLVYNEQFF
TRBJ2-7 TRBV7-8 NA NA TGTGCCAGCAGCTTAGCAGGGGGGAACGAGCAGTACTTC CASSLAGGNEQYF
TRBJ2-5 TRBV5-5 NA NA TGTGCCAGCAGCCGACAGGGAGGGAGGGTGGAGACCCAGTACTTC CASSRQGGRVETQYF